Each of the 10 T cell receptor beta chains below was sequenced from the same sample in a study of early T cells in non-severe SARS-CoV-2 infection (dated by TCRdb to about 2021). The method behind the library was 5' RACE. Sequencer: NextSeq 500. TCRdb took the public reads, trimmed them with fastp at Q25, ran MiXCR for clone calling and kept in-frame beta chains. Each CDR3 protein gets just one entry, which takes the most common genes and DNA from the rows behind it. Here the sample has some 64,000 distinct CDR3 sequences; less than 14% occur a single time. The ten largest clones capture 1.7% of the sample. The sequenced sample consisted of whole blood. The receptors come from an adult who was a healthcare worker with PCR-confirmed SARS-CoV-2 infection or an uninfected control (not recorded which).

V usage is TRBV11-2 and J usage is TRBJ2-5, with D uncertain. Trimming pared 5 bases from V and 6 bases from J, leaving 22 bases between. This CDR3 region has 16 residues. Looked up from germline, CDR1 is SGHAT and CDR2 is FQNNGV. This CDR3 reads CASSPVDGPVGQTQYF. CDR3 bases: TGTGCCAGCAGCCCAGTGGATGGCCCGGTTGGACAGACCCAGTACTTC.

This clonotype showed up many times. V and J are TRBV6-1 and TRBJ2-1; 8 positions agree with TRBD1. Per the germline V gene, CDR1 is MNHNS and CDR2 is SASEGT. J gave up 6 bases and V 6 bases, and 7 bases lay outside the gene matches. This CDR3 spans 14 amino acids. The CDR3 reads CASSVTGEINEQFF. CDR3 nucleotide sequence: TGTGCCAGCAGCGTGACAGGGGAGATCAATGAGCAGTTCTTC.

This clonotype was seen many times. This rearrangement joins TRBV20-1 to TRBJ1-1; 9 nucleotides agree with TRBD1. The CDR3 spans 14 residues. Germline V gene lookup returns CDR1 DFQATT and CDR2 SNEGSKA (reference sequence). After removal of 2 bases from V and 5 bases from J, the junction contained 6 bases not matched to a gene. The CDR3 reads CSARWGQGKTEAFF. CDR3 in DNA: TGCAGTGCTAGATGGGGACAGGGAAAGACTGAAGCTTTCTTT.

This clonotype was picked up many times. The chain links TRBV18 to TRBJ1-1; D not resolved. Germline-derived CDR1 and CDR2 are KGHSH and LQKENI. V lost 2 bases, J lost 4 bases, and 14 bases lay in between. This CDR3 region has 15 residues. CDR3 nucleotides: TGTGCCAGCTCACCAGGAATAAGTTCGGCCACTGAAGCTTTCTTT. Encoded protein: CASSPGISSATEAFF.

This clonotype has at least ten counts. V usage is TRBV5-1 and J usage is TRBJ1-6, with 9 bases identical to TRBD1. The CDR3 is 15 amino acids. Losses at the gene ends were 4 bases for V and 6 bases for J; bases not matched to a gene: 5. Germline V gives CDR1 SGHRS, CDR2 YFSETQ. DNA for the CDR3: TGCGCCAGCAGCCCCTTGACAGGGGGTAATTCACCCCTCCACTTT. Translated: CASSPLTGGNSPLHF.

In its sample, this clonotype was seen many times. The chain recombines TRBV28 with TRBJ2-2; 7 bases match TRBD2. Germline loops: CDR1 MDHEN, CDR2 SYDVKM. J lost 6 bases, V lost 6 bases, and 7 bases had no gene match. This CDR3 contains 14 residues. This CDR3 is CASSHTSVSGELFF. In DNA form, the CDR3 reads TGTGCCAGCAGCCACACTAGCGTCTCCGGGGAGCTGTTTTTT. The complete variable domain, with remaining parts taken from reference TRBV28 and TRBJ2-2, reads DVKVTQSSRYLVKRTGEKVFLECVQDMDHENMFWYRQDPGLGLRLIYFSYDVKMKEKGDIPEGYSVSREKKERFSLILESASTNQTSMYLCASSHTSVSGELFFGEGSRLTVL.

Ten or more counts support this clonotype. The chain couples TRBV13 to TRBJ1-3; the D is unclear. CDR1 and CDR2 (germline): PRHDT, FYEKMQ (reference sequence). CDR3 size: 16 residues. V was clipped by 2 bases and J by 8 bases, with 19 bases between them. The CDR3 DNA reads TGTGCCAGCAGCTTACGATCGAGCCTTTACGTGGACACCATATATTTT. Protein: CASSLRSSLYVDTIYF.

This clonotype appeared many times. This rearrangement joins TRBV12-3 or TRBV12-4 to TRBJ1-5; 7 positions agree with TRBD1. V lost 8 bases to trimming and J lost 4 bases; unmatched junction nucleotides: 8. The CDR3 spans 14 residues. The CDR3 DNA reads TGTGCCAGCTCCCCGGGACAGAGAAATCAGCCCCAGCATTTT. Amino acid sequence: CASSPGQRNQPQHF.

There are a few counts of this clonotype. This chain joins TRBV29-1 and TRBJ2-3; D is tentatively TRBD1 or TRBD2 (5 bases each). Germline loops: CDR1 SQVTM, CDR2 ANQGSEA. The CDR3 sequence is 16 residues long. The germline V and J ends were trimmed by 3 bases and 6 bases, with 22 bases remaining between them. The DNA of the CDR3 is TGCAGCGTTGACGGGACCGAATTCCCCTCATGGGATACGCAGTATTTT. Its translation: CSVDGTEFPSWDTQYF.

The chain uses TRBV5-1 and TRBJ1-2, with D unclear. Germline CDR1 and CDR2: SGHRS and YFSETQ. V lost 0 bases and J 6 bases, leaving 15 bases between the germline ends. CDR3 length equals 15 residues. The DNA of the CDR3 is TGCGCCAGCAGCTTGGACAGCCCGAGGAGGGATGGCTACACCTTC. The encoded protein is CASSLDSPRRDGYTF.